This T cell receptor (beta chain) is drawn from a study of blood T cell repertoires in COVID-19 (dated by TCRdb to the early 2020s). General notes on the study: Samples from collaborators originated in the United States, Italy and Spain and spanned both the acute and convalescent phases of COVID-19. The material from the prospective study consisted of cDNA or gDNA derived from T cells, B-cell-depleted T cells, or PBMCs. The dataset comprised deeply sampled blood TCRbeta repertoires from subjects exposed to, actively infected with, or recovered from COVID-19. A freely available public database, intended as a resource for researchers studying the immune response to SARS-CoV-2, is where the repertoires were released. Samples came from the ongoing ImmuneRACE study (first 160 participants) plus 1,254 subjects from 6 global collaborators. Sample metadata almost always included a de-identified subject ID, COVID-19 status, age in years and sex. Where available, HLA class I and class II types were taken from metadata supplied by the sample provider and were not determined by assay-based typing.

Overall results and qualifications from the work: How much clinical and demographic metadata was included differed by source and by participant, and the metadata was provided uncurated.

TCRbeta CDR3 regions were amplified from genomic DNA using the immunoSEQ Assay, a bias-controlled multiplex PCR. The paper's processing steps were these. Nucleated cell counts per sample were estimated from amplification of reference gene primers within the assay. To quantify the absolute abundance of each unique TCRbeta CDR3 rearrangement, sequence reads were collapsed and filtered. For each sample, productive Simpson clonality was calculated as the square root of Simpson's diversity index across productive rearrangements. TCRdb provides this immuneACCESS table in a form limited to in-frame rearrangements. Some clones are lacking; in checked studies, under half of them reflect an unresolved V gene, and why the rest are absent is not known. That table supplies the V and J calls and clone size; D and trimming were determined from the DNA. This sample is represented by roughly 220,000 clones; 86% of them were singletons. Together, the top ten hold around 9.6% of the sample.

In Seattle, one collaborating source enrolled patients while the infection was active and tracked those patients longitudinally over the course of disease. The collaborating institutions used their own protocols to collect whole blood in K2EDTA tubes. For TCRbeta analysis, collaborators shipped samples as frozen whole blood, isolated PBMCs, or DNA extracted from either of those sample types. This clone appeared a single time. It lacks a known antigen. Per-nucleotide qualities are absent, and no much larger clonotype sits a single base away. The origin of this receptor is a woman aged 50 to 60 with COVID-19, enrolled during active disease. Input material: peripheral blood.

The DNA sequence is given as TGTGCCAGCAGCCTCACGACAGGGGGATCGAACACCGGGGAGCTGTTTTTT. Translated, it gives CASSLTTGGSNTGELFF. This chain is built from TRBV14 and TRBJ2-2, and TRBD1 matches 9 of the central bases. CDR1 and CDR2 were assigned from the germline V gene as SGHDN and FVKESK. After removal of 4 bases from V and 0 bases from J, the junction retains 6 bases not matched to a gene. There are 17 amino acids in the CDR3, from cysteine to phenylalanine inclusive. The kept DNA is CDR3 alone, 51 bases in frame from the first base.